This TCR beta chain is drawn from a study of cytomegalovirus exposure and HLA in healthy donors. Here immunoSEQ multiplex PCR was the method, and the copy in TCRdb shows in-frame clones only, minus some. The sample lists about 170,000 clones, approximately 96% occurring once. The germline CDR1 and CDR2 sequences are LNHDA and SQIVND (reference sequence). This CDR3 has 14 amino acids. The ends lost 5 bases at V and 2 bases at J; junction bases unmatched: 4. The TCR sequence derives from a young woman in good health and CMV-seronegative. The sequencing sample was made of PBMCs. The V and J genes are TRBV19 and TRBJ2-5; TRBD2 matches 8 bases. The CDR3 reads CASSLGGGQETQYF. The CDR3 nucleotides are TGTGCCAGTAGTCTTGGCGGGGGGCAAGAGACCCAGTACTTC.